These 2 T cell receptor beta chains were sequenced from one sample in a study of GPR56 and killer-like receptors on CD4 memory cells. Sorting by FACS used killer cell lectin-like receptor and GPR56 expression to define five CD4+ populations. After re-calling the reads, TCRdb lists one entry per CDR3 protein, DNA absent. Its table records roughly 2,000 distinct CDR3 sequences. The sample comprised memory CD4+ T cells from blood. These receptors came from a human donor in good health.

This clonotype is called medium-sized based on its frequency. The chain links TRBV5-4 to TRBJ2-3. The CDR3 is 13 residues long. The germline V gene has CDR1 SGHNT and CDR2 YYREEE (reference sequence). The CDR3 reads CASSSDRWDTQYF.

Judged by frequency, this clonotype is medium-sized. The rearrangement links TRBV29-1 to TRBJ2-1; TCRdb calls TRBD2, which cannot be checked without DNA. From germline, CDR1 is SQVTM and CDR2 ANQGSEA. The CDR3 extends over 15 amino acids. The CDR3 here is CSVDENSGAYNEQFF.